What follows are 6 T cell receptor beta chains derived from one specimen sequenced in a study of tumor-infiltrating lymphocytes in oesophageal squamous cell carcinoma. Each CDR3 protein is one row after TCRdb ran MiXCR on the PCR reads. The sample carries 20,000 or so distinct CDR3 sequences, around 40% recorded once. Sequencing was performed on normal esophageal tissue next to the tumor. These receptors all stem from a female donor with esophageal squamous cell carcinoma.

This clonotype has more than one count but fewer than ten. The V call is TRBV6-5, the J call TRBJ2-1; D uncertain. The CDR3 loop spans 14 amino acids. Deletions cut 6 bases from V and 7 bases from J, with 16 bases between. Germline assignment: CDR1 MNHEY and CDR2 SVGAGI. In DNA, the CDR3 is TGTGCCAGCAGACTTCCGGGTCTTAGGAATGAGCAGTTCTTC. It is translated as CASRLPGLRNEQFF.

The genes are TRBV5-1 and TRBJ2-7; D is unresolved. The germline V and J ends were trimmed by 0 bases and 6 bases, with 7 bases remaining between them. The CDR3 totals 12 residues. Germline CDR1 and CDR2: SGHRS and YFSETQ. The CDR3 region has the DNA TGCGCCAGCAGCTTGGAAGAGGCCGAGCAGTACTTC. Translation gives CASSLEEAEQYF. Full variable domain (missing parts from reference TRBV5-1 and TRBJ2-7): KAGVTQTPRYLIKTRGQQVTLSCSPISGHRSVSWYQQTPGQGLQFLFEYFSETQRNKGNFPGRFSGRQFSNSRSEMNVSTLELGDSALYLCASSLEEAEQYFGPGTRLTVT.

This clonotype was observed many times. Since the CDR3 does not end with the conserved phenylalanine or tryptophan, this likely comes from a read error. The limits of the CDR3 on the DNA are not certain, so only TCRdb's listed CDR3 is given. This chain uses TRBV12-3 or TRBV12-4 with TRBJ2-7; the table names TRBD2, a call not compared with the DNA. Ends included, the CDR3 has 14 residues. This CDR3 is CASSLAGDGYTFGS.

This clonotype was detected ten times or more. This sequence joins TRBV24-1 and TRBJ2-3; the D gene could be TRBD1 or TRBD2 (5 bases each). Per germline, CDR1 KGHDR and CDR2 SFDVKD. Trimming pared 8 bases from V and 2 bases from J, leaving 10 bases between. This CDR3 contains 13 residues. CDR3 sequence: CATTAGTTDTQYF. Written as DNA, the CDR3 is TGTGCCACCACGGCAGGGACCACAGATACGCAGTATTTT.

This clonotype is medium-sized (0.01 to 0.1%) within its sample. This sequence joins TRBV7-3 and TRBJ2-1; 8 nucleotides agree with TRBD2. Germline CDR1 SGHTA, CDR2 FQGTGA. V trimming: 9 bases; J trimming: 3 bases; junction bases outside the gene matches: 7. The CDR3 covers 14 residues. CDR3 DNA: TGTGCCAGGAACGGGGGGGATAACTACAATGAGCAGTTCTTC. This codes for CARNGGDNYNEQFF.

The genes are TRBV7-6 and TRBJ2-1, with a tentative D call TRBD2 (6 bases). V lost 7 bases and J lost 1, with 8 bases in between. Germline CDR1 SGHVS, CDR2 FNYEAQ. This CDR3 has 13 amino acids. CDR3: CASTSGSYNEQFF. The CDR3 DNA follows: TGTGCCAGCACGAGCGGGTCCTACAATGAGCAGTTCTTC.